This TCR beta chain stems from a study of T cell changes during pregnancy in multiple sclerosis. There are 15 residues in the CDR3. Germline V CDR1 and CDR2: LNHDA, SQIVND (reference sequence). The V segment lost 3 bases and the J segment 7 bases; nucleotides outside the gene matches: 4. The protocol was immunoSEQ multiplex PCR, while the TCRdb copy is restricted to in-frame clones and leaves out a portion. The table has roughly 40,000 clones, over 75% seen once. The V and J genes are TRBV19 and TRBJ2-1, with 12 bases identical to TRBD2. The sequence was obtained from a female donor with multiple sclerosis, enrolled in a pregnancy study. The material was CD4+ T cells from peripheral blood mononuclear cells, obtained in the third trimester of pregnancy. CDR3 sequence: CASSILAGGGNEQFF. The CDR3 DNA follows: TGTGCCAGTAGTATCCTAGCGGGGGGGGGTAATGAGCAGTTCTTC.